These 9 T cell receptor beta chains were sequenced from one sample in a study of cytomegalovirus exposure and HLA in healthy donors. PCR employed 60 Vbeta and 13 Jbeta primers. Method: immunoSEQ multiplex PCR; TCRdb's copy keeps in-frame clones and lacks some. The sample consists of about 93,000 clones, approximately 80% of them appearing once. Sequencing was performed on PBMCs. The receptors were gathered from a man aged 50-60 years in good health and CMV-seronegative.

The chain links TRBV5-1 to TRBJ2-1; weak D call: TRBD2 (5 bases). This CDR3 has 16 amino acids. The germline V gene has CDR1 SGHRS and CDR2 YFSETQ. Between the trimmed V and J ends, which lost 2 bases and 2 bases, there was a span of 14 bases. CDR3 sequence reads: CASSFGSGRAYNEQFF. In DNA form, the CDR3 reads TGCGCCAGCAGCTTTGGAAGCGGACGGGCCTACAATGAGCAGTTCTTC.

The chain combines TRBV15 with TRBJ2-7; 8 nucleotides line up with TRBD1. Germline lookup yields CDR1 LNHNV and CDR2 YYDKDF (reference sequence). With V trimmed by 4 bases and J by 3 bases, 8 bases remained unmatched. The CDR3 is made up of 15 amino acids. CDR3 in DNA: TGTGCCACCAGCACGAAGGACAGGGATGGCTACGAGCAGTACTTC. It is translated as CATSTKDRDGYEQYF.

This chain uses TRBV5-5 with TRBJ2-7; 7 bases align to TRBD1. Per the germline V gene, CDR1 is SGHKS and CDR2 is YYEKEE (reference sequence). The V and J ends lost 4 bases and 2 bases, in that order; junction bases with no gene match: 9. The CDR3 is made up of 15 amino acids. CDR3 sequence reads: CASSPYAGGPYEQYF. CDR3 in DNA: TGTGCCAGCAGCCCCTACGCAGGGGGTCCCTACGAGCAGTACTTC.

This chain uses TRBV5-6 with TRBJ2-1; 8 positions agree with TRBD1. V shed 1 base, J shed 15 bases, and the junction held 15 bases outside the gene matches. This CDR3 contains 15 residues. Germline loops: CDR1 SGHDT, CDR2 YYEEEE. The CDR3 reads CASSLWDRHRGSGFF. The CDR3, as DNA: TGTGCCAGCAGCTTGTGGGACAGGCATAGGGGAAGTGGGTTCTTC.

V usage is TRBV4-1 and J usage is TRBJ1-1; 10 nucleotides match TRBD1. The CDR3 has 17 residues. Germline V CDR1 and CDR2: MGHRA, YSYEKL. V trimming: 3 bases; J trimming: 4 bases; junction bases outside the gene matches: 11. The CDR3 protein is CASSHNRDRGWGTEAFF. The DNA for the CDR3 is TGCGCCAGCAGCCATAACCGGGACAGGGGATGGGGCACTGAAGCTTTCTTT.

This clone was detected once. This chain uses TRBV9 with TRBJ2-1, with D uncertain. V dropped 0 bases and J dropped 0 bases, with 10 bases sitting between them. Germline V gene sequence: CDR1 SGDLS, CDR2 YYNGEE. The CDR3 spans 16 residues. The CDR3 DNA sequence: TGTGCCAGCAGCGTAGTCGGTAGCAGCTCCTACAATGAGCAGTTCTTC. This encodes CASSVVGSSSYNEQFF.

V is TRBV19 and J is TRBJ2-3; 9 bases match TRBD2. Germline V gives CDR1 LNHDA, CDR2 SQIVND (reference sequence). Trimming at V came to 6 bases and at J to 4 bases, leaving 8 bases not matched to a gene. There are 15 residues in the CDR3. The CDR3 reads CASRRAGGNPDTQYF. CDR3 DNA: TGTGCCAGTAGAAGAGCGGGAGGTAACCCAGATACGCAGTATTTT.

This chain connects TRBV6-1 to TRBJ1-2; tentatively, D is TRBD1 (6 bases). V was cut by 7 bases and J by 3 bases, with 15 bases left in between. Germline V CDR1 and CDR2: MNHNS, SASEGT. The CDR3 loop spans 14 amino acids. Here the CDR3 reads CASKWAGVYYGYTF. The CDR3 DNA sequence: TGTGCCAGCAAGTGGGCAGGGGTCTACTATGGCTACACCTTC.

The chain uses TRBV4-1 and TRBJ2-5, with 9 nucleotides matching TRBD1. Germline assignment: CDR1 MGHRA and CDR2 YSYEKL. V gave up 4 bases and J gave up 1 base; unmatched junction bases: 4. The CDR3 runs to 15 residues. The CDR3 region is CASSRGTGTQETQYF. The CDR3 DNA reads TGCGCCAGCAGCCGGGGGACAGGGACCCAAGAGACCCAGTACTTC.